Listed here are 22 T cell receptor beta chains from one sample, sequenced in a study of CD8 T cells in ankylosing spondylitis (dated by TCRdb to about 2017). Library method: 5' RACE. Sequencer: Illumina HiSeq 2500. In TCRdb, the public reads were trimmed at Q25 with fastp and aligned with MiXCR, with productive beta chains retained. Duplicate CDR3 protein sequences are folded into a single record with the most common DNA and genes. In this sample the table shows fewer than 200,000 distinct CDR3 sequences, 18% of which occur a single time. 3.5% to 5% of the sample lies in the top ten. Sample: blood, either unsorted or a sorted T cell fraction (not recorded which). The receptors were sampled from a male donor between 10 and 30 years old with ankylosing spondylitis or in good health (not recorded which). Donor details come from another sample of the same person, matched by shared clones.

This clonotype has a count of ten or more. V and J are TRBV12-3 or TRBV12-4 and TRBJ2-6; TRBD2 might be the D (5 bases). The V end was cut by 2 bases, the J end by 0 bases, with 20 bases between. This CDR3 has 20 residues. CDR3 nucleotides: TGTGCCAGCAGTTTACGGGATTGGGGTAGCGCCGACTCTGGGGCCAACGTCCTGACTTTC. It encodes CASSLRDWGSADSGANVLTF.

This rearrangement joins TRBV5-6 to TRBJ2-5; no firm D call. The germline V gene encodes CDR1 SGHDT and CDR2 YYEEEE. There are 13 residues in the CDR3. Trimming stripped 4 bases from V and 5 bases from J, with 12 bases between. Here the CDR3 reads CASSVERMETQYF. Written as DNA, the CDR3 is TGTGCCAGCAGCGTTGAGAGGATGGAGACCCAGTACTTC.

The rearrangement uses TRBV27 and TRBJ1-3, with unresolved D. The V end lost 5 bases, the J end lost 0 bases, and 8 bases lay between the germline ends. This CDR3 spans 14 amino acids. Germline CDR1 MNHEY, CDR2 SMNVEV (reference sequence). CDR3 residues: CASSPQFSGNTIYF. The CDR3 bases are TGTGCCAGCAGTCCTCAGTTCTCTGGAAACACCATATATTTT.

The V call is TRBV20-1, the J call TRBJ2-1, with no clear D. The CDR3 has 13 residues. Germline V gives CDR1 DFQATT, CDR2 SNEGSKA (reference sequence). The V and J ends lost 5 bases and 2 bases respectively, with 10 bases between them. CDR3 bases: TGCAGTGCTGAATCTCGAACCTACAATGAGCAGTTCTTC. As protein: CSAESRTYNEQFF.

This clonotype appeared once. The chain has TRBV15 and TRBJ1-1; no clear D gene. V lost 0 bases and J 1 base, leaving 9 bases between the germline ends. The germline gives CDR1 LNHNV, CDR2 YYDKDF (reference sequence). CDR3 length: 15 amino acids. CDR3 loop: CATSRDLGKNTEAFF. The CDR3 nucleotides read TGTGCCACCAGCAGAGATCTTGGGAAGAACACTGAAGCTTTCTTT.

This clonotype showed up many times. The genes are TRBV29-1 and TRBJ1-1, with 7 bases aligning to TRBD1. In germline, CDR1 is SQVTM, CDR2 ANQGSEA. Losses at the gene ends were 4 bases for V and 1 base for J; bases not matched to a gene: 3. This CDR3 has 13 residues. As DNA, the CDR3 is TGCAGCGTTGTGGGGACAGAGAACACTGAAGCTTTCTTT. Its translation is CSVVGTENTEAFF.

In its sample, this clonotype was seen many times. CDR3 in DNA: TGTGCCAGCAGCCCGACAGGGGGCAAAGACGAGCAGTACTTC. Translating gives CASSPTGGKDEQYF. The chain carries TRBV28 and TRBJ2-7; 10 bases match TRBD1. This CDR3 contains 14 residues. J lost 5 bases, V lost 6 bases, and 7 bases had no gene match. Looked up from germline, CDR1 is MDHEN and CDR2 is SYDVKM.

The chain carries TRBV2 and TRBJ2-1; D is perhaps TRBD1 or TRBD2 (5 bases each). The CDR3 consists of 13 residues. Trimming cost V 7 bases and J 5 bases, with 12 bases left between them. CDR1 SNHLY and CDR2 FYNNEI come from the germline V gene. The CDR3 nucleotides are TGTGCCAGCATCCGGGACCAAAACAATGAGCAGTTCTTC. It yields the protein CASIRDQNNEQFF.

This clonotype was picked up many times. The V and J genes are TRBV6-5 and TRBJ1-2; D might be TRBD1 (6 bases). The germline V and J ends were trimmed by 0 bases and 8 bases, with 16 bases remaining between them. Germline CDR1 and CDR2: MNHEY and SVGAGI. The CDR3 length is 15 residues. CDR3 sequence reads: CASSYSGGAVWGYTF. The CDR3 bases are TGTGCCAGCAGTTACTCGGGGGGGGCGGTGTGGGGCTACACCTTC.

This clonotype was found a few times. The rearrangement joins TRBV18 to TRBJ2-7; 8 bases are a match to TRBD1. The length of the CDR3 is 20 residues. V lost 2 bases, J lost 3 bases, and 21 bases stayed unmatched. Per germline, CDR1 KGHSH and CDR2 LQKENI. CDR3 in DNA: TGTGCCAGCTCACCAGATTTCGGAACCGTACGGGACAGGACCCACTACGAGCAGTACTTC. It translates to CASSPDFGTVRDRTHYEQYF.

Many counts were recorded for this clonotype. J is TRBJ2-7 and V is TRBV12-3 or TRBV12-4; D not certain. Trimming took off 2 bases at V and 4 bases at J, with 15 bases between the two ends. The CDR3 runs to 15 residues. The CDR3 nucleotides read TGTGCCAGCAGTTTACCTTTGTCACCACCGTACGAGCAGTACGTC. It encodes CASSLPLSPPYEQYV.

The J gene is TRBJ2-1, the V gene TRBV29-1; 12 bases are a match to TRBD2. CDR3 length equals 13 residues. Germline CDR1 is SQVTM and CDR2 is ANQGSEA. With 5 bases clipped from V and 8 bases from J, the junction kept 4 bases outside the gene matches. CDR3 amino acids: CSVSGLAGYEQFF. CDR3 coding DNA: TGCAGCGTTTCCGGACTAGCGGGATATGAGCAGTTCTTC.

This clonotype was seen many times. The chain employs TRBV6-6 and TRBJ2-7; D perhaps matches TRBD1 (5 bases). The germline CDR1 and CDR2 sequences are MNHNY and SVGAGI (reference sequence). The CDR3 length is 15 residues. V lost 7 bases and J lost 0, with 16 bases in between. CDR3 sequence reads: CASTPSRDYSYEQYF. CDR3 DNA: TGTGCCAGCACCCCATCCAGGGATTACTCCTACGAGCAGTACTTC.

There are a few counts of this clonotype. The CDR3: CASSSTPGQGPYNEQFF. The CDR3 DNA sequence: TGCGCCAGCAGTTCTACACCGGGACAGGGGCCCTACAATGAGCAGTTCTTC. The chain has TRBV23-1 and TRBJ2-1; 10 positions agree with TRBD1. TRBV23-1 is an ORF for which the function is uncertain. The CDR3 is 17 amino acids. Trimming removed 5 bases from V and 2 bases from J; junction bases left unmatched: 9.

This clonotype was counted ten times or more. The rearrangement joins TRBV13 to TRBJ2-1, with D possibly called TRBD1 or TRBD2 (6 bases each). Germline V gene sequence: CDR1 PRHDT, CDR2 FYEKMQ (reference sequence). The CDR3 loop spans 15 amino acids. Trimming pared 1 base from V and 8 bases from J, leaving 15 bases between. CDR3 DNA: TGTGCCAGCAGCTTAGATCGGCGGAGGGGGGATGAGCAGTTCTTC. Residues: CASSLDRRRGDEQFF.

This clonotype showed up many times. This chain connects TRBV12-3 or TRBV12-4 to TRBJ2-3, with 9 bases matching TRBD2. The trim removed 0 bases at V and 11 bases at J, leaving 0 bases unmatched. The CDR3 has 12 amino acids. CDR3 sequence: CASSLARGGQYF. The CDR3 DNA is TGTGCCAGCAGTTTAGCGCGGGGGGGGCAGTATTTT.

This clonotype was recorded many times. The chain is built from TRBV20-1 and TRBJ2-7; possible D gene TRBD2, 6 bases. The CDR3 spans 13 residues. Germline CDR1 reads DFQATT; CDR2 reads SNEGSKA (reference sequence). The ends were cut back, 6 bases at V and 0 bases at J, with 12 bases in the middle. This CDR3 is CSARDGSSYEQYV. In nucleotides, the CDR3 is TGCAGTGCGCGGGACGGGAGCTCCTACGAGCAGTACGTC.

This clonotype was counted ten times or more. This chain uses TRBV12-3 or TRBV12-4 with TRBJ2-7, with D possibly being TRBD2 (5 bases). CDR3 length: 12 residues. Trimming took off 3 bases at V and 7 bases at J, with 10 bases between the two ends. The CDR3 loop reads CASSFFLAEQYF. The CDR3 coding sequence is TGTGCCAGCAGTTTCTTCCTAGCTGAGCAGTACTTC.

Ten or more counts support this clonotype. The genes are TRBV29-1 and TRBJ1-1, with no clear D. CDR3 size: 12 residues. From germline, CDR1 is SQVTM and CDR2 ANQGSEA. V was shortened by 4 bases and J by 3 bases, with 9 bases between the two germline ends. CDR3 in DNA: TGCAGCGTTGTCCCCGGCGACACTGAAGCTTTCTTT. Translating it yields CSVVPGDTEAFF.

This clonotype has at least ten counts. The chain carries TRBV9 and TRBJ2-2; D is ambiguous. Deletions cut 3 bases from V and 6 bases from J, with 9 bases between. The CDR3 extends over 13 amino acids. The germline V gene has CDR1 SGDLS and CDR2 YYNGEE. Here the CDR3 reads CASSAQSSGELFF. CDR3 DNA sequence: TGTGCCAGCAGCGCACAGAGTTCCGGGGAGCTGTTTTTT. Using reference TRBV9 and TRBJ2-2 for the parts outside the CDR3, the full variable domain is DSGVTQTPKHLITATGQRVTLRCSPRSGDLSVYWYQQSLDQGLQFLIQYYNGEERAKGNILERFSAQQFPDLHSELNLSSLELGDSALYFCASSAQSSGELFFGEGSRLTVL.

This clonotype has at least ten counts. This chain connects TRBV5-6 to TRBJ1-2; D is ambiguous. V lost 2 bases, J lost 0 bases, and 11 bases lay in between. Germline V gene data show CDR1 as SGHDT and CDR2 as YYEEEE. The CDR3 extends over 15 amino acids. Written as DNA, the CDR3 is TGTGCCAGCAGCTTCCTACAGCTCGCTAACTATGGCTACACCTTC. It translates to CASSFLQLANYGYTF.

The sample holds many counts of this clonotype. The V and J genes are TRBV5-1 and TRBJ1-1, with 9 nucleotides matching TRBD1. After removal of 0 bases from V and 0 bases from J, the junction contained 18 bases not matched to a gene. Germline CDR1 is SGHRS and CDR2 is YFSETQ. The CDR3 sequence is 21 residues long. The CDR3 DNA follows: TGCGCCAGCAGCTTGGCCGACAGGGGGTTGTCCGTCGACCGACTGAACACTGAAGCTTTCTTT. Amino acid sequence: CASSLADRGLSVDRLNTEAFF.